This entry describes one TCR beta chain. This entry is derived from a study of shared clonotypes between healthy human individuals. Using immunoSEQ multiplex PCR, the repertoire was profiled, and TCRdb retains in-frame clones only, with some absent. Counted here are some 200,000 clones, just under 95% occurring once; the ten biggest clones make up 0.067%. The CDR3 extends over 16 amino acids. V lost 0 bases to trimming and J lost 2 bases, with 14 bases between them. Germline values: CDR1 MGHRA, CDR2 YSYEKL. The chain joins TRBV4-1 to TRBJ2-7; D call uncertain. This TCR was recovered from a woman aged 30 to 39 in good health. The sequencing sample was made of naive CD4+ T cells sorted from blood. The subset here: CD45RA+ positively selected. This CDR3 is CASSQDPGINPYEQYF. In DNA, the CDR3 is TGCGCCAGCAGCCAAGATCCAGGAATCAACCCCTACGAGCAGTACTTC.